The entry below gives a single T cell receptor (beta chain) sequence along with its context. These data belong to a study of preoperative IRX-2 immunotherapy in early breast cancer. The length of the CDR3 is 15 residues. With 0 bases removed from V and 4 bases from J, the gap between germline ends came to 12 bases. Germline values: CDR1 SGHRS, CDR2 YFSETQ. Sample treatment: preoperative locoregional IRX-2 cytokine immunotherapy. Generated by immunoSEQ multiplex PCR, the TCRdb table keeps only in-frame clones and is missing some. The data contain tens of thousands of clones, under 90% of them singletons.

The source material was tumor tissue, sampled after IRX-2 immunotherapy. The chain has TRBV5-1 and TRBJ2-3; tentatively, D is TRBD1 or TRBD2 (6 bases each). The TCR sequence derives from a human donor with breast cancer. The CDR3 DNA sequence: TGCGCCAGCAGCTTGGCCAATAGGGGGGCAGATACGCAGTATTTT. It yields the protein CASSLANRGADTQYF.